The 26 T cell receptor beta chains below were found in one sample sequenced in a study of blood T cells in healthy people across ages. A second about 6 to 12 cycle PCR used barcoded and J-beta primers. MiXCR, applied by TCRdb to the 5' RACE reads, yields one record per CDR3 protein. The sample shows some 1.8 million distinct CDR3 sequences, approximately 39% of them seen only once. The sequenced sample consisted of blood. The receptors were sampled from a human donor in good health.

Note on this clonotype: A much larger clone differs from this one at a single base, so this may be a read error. CDR3 residues: CAGSQDLGGYEQYF. The CDR3 nucleotides are TGCGCCGGCAGCCAAGATCTTGGGGGGTACGAGCAGTACTTC. V and J are TRBV4-3 and TRBJ2-7; D perhaps matches TRBD2 (6 bases). The length of the CDR3 is 14 residues. Looked up from germline, CDR1 is LGHNA and CDR2 is YSLEER.

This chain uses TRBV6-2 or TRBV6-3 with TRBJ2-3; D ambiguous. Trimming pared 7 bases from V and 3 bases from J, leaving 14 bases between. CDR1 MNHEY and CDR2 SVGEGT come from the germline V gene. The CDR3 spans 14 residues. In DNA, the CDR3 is TGTGCCAGCATTTCCAGAAGGGAAACAGATACGCAGTATTTT. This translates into CASISRRETDTQYF.

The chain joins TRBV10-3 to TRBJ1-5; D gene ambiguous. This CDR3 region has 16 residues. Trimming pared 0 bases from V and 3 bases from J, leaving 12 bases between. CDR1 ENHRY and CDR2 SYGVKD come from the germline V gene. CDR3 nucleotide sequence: TGTGCCATCAGTGAGTCGTCGGTGGGTTACAATCAGCCCCAGCATTTT. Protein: CAISESSVGYNQPQHF.

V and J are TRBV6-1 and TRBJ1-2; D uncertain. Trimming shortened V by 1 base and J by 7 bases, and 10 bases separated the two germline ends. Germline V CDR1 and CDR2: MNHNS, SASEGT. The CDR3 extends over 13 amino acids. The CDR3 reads CASSEGRLLGYTF. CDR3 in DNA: TGTGCCAGCAGTGAAGGGCGGTTACTTGGCTACACCTTC.

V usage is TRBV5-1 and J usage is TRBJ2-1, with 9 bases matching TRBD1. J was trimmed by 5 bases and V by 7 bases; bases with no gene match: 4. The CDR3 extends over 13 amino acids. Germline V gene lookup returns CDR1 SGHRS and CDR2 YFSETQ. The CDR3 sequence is CASRDREDNEQFF. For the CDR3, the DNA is TGCGCCAGCCGGGACAGGGAGGACAATGAGCAGTTCTTC.

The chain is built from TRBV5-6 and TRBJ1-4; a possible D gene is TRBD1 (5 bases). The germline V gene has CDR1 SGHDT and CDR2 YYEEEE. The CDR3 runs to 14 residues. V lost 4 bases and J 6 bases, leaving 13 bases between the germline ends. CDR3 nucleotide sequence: TGTGCCAGCAGCCGTAGGGGTGAGGATGAAAAACTGTTTTTT. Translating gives CASSRRGEDEKLFF.

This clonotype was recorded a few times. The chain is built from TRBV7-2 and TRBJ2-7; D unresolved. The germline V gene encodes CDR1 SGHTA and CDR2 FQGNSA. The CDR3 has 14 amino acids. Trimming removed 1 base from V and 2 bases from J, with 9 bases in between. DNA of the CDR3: TGTGCCAGCAGCTTAGTACACAGCACCTACGAGCAGTACTTC. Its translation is CASSLVHSTYEQYF.

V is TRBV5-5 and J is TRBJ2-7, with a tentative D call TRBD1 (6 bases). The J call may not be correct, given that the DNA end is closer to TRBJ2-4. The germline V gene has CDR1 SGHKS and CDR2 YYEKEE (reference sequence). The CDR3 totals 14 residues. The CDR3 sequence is CASRGTLTKNIQYF. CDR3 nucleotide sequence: TGTGCCAGCAGGGGGACATTAACCAAAAACATTCAGTACTTC.

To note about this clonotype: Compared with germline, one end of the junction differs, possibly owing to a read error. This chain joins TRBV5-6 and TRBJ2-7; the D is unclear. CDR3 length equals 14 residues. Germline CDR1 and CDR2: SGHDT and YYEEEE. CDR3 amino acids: CASSLGRNSFEQYF. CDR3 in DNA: TGTGCCAGCAGCTTAGGACGGAACTCCTTCGAGCAGTACTTC.

The CDR3 DNA reads as TGCGCCAGCAGCTTGGGGACAGGGGCTCCAAACGAGCAGTACTTC. Protein sequence: CASSLGTGAPNEQYF. The chain joins TRBV5-1 to TRBJ2-7; the match to TRBD1 covers 9 bases. CDR1 SGHRS and CDR2 YFSETQ come from the germline V gene. J gave up 5 bases and V 0 bases, and 6 bases lay outside the gene matches. This CDR3 has 15 amino acids.

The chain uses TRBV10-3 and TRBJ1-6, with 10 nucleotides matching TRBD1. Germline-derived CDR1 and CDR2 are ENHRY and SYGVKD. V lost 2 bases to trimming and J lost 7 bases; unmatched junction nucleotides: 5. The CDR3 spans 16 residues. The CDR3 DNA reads TGTGCCATCAGTGAGGGACAGGGGGATTACAATTCACCCCTCCACTTT. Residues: CAISEGQGDYNSPLHF.

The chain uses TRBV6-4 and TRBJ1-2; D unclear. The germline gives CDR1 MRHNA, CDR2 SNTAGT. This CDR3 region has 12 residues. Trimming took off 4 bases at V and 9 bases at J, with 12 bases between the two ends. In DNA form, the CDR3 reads TGTGCCAGCAGTGTCAAGGCTGAGTGCTACACCTTC. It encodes CASSVKAECYTF.

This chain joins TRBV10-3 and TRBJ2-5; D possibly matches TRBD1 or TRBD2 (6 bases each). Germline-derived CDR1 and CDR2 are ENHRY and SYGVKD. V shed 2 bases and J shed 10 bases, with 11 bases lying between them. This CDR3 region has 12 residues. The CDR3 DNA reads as TGTGCCATCAGTGAGGGAGGGGGAAGCCAGTACTTC. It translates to CAISEGGGSQYF.

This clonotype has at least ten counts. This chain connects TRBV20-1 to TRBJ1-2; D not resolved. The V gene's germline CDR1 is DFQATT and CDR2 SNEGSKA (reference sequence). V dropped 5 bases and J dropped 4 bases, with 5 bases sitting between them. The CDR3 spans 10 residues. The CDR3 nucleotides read TGCAGTGCTTTAGGCTATGGCTACACCTTC. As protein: CSALGYGYTF.

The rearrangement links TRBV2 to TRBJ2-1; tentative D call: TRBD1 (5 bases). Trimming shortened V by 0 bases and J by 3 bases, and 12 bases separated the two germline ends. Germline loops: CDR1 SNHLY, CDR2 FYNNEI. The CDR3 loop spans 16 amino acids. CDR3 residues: CASSEAQTAYYNEQFF. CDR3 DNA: TGTGCCAGCAGTGAAGCGCAGACAGCCTACTACAATGAGCAGTTCTTC.

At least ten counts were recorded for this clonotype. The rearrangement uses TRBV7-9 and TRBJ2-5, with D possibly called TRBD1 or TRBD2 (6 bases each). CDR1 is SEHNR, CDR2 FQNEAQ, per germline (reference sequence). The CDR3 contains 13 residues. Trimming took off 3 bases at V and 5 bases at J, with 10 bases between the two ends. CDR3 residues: CASSLGGSETQYF. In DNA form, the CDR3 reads TGTGCCAGCAGCTTGGGGGGCTCGGAGACCCAGTACTTC.

CDR3 sequence: CASSHTLSGGAAYEQYF. As DNA, the CDR3 is TGTGCCAGCAGCCACACTCTTAGCGGGGGGGCGGCATACGAGCAGTACTTC. The chain couples TRBV4-2 to TRBJ2-7; the match to TRBD2 covers 11 bases. Germline loops: CDR1 LGHNA, CDR2 YNFKEQ. The CDR3 is made up of 17 amino acids. V dropped 3 bases and J dropped 4; count of bases not matched to a gene: 11.

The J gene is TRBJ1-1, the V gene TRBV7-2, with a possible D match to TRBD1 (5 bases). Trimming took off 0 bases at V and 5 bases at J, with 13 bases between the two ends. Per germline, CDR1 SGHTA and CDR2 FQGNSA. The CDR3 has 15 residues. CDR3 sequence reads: CASSLAQGLGTEAFF. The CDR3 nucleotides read TGTGCCAGCAGCTTAGCCCAGGGTTTGGGTACTGAAGCTTTCTTT.

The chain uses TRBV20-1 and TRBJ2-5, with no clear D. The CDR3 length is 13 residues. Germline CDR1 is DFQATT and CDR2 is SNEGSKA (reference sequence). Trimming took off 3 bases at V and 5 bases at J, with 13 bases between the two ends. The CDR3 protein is CSARLVVRETQYF. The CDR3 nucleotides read TGCAGTGCTAGGTTGGTCGTCCGCGAGACCCAGTACTTC.

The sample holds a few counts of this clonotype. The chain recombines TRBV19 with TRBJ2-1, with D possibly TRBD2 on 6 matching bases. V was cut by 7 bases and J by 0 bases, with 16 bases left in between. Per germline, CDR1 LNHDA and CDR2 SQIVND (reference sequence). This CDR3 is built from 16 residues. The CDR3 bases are TGTGCCAGTAAGGGGACTTCCTCGGGCTCCTACAATGAGCAGTTCTTC. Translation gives CASKGTSSGSYNEQFF.

CDR3 nucleotides: TGTGCCAGCTCCCAAGAACAGGGAGCGATACATCAGCCCCAGCATTTT. Protein: CASSQEQGAIHQPQHF. The rearrangement links TRBV18 to TRBJ1-5, with D possibly TRBD1 on 6 matching bases. The CDR3 is made up of 16 amino acids. CDR1 is KGHSH, CDR2 LQKENI, per germline. V lost 6 bases to trimming and J lost 5 bases, with 20 bases between them.

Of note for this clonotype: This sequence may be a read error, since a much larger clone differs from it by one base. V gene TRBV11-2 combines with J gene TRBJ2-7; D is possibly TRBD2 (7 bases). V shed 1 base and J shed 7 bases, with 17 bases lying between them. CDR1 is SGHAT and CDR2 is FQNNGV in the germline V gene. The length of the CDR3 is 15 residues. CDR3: CASSLVRGRYNEQYF. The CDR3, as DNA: TGTGCCAGCAGCTTAGTGCGGGGGCGATACAATGAGCAGTACTTC.

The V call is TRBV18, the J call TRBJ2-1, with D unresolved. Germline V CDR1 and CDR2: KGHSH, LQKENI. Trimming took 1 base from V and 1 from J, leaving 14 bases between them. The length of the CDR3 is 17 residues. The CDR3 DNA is TGTGCCAGCTCACCACGCCGGGTAACAGATTCCTACAATGAGCAGTTCTTC. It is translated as CASSPRRVTDSYNEQFF. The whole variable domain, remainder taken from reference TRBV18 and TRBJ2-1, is NAGVMQNPRHLVRRRGQEARLRCSPMKGHSHVYWYRQLPEEGLKFMVYLQKENIIDESGMPKERFSAEFPKEGPSILRIQQVVRGDSAAYFCASSPRRVTDSYNEQFFGPGTRLTVL.

The CDR3 nucleotides are TGTGCCAGCAGTTTGAGGACAGGGGGCTCGCATGGCTACACCTTC. Translated, it gives CASSLRTGGSHGYTF. The V gene is TRBV28, the J gene TRBJ1-2; 11 bases fit TRBD1. Per the germline V gene, CDR1 is MDHEN and CDR2 is SYDVKM. V lost 3 bases, J lost 6 bases, and 6 bases stayed unmatched. This CDR3 has 15 amino acids.

The DNA for the CDR3 is TGTGCCAGCAGCTTGTCCGGGACTTCGTTCTGGGAGCAGTACTTC. This codes for CASSLSGTSFWEQYF. The rearrangement links TRBV7-2 to TRBJ2-4; D is perhaps TRBD2 (6 bases). This CDR3 region has 15 residues. Per the germline V gene, CDR1 is SGHTA and CDR2 is FQGNSA. The V end lost 3 bases, the J end lost 13 bases, and 22 bases lay between the germline ends.

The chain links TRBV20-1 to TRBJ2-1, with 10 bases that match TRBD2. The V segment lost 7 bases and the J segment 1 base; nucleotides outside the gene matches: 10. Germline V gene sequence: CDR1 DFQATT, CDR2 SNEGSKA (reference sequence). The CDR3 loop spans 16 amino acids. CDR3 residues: CSGESGGAVSYNEQFF. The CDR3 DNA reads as TGCAGTGGGGAGAGCGGGGGGGCCGTATCCTACAATGAGCAGTTCTTC.